This entry lists 24 T cell receptor beta chains sequenced from one sample in a study of T cell repertoires in cytomegalovirus infection. From the reads, TCRdb called clonotypes with MiXCR, one entry per CDR3 protein. The table lists a few hundred thousand distinct CDR3 sequences, around 15% of them singletons. The specimen was PBMCs. These receptors were taken from a human donor in good health (CMV status not recorded). Some clones in this sample may be carry-over from other donors' samples.

The chain joins TRBV27 to TRBJ2-7; D not certain. Germline-derived CDR1 and CDR2 are MNHEY and SMNVEV (reference sequence). The CDR3 is made up of 13 amino acids. The V end was cut by 6 bases, the J end by 3 bases, with 12 bases between. CDR3 nucleotides: TGTGCCAGCAGCCTTAGACACCTCTACGAGCAGTACTTC. Amino acid sequence: CASSLRHLYEQYF.

The DNA of the CDR3 is TGTGCCAGCTCCCTCGGGACTAGCGGGACCCAGTACTTC. Residues: CASSLGTSGTQYF. The rearrangement links TRBV2 to TRBJ2-5; 11 bases agree with TRBD2. This CDR3 spans 13 amino acids. CDR1 is SNHLY and CDR2 is FYNNEI in the germline V gene. The V and J ends lost 8 bases and 7 bases, in that order; junction bases with no gene match: 6.

This chain uses TRBV19 with TRBJ1-1; D perhaps matches TRBD1 (5 bases). Germline V gene lookup returns CDR1 LNHDA and CDR2 SQIVND (reference sequence). CDR3 size: 14 residues. V was clipped by 7 bases and J by 2 bases, with 14 bases between them. The CDR3 DNA is TGTGCCAGTATCGCAAGAGACAGAAACACTGAAGCTTTCTTT. Its protein product is CASIARDRNTEAFF. Full variable domain (missing parts from reference TRBV19 and TRBJ1-1): DGGITQSPKYLFRKEGQNVTLSCEQNLNHDAMYWYRQDPGQGLRLIYYSQIVNDFQKGDIAEGYSVSREKKESFPLTVTSAQKNPTAFYLCASIARDRNTEAFFGQGTRLTVV.

This clonotype was seen repeatedly, ten times or more. The chain combines TRBV7-2 with TRBJ1-2; D perhaps matches TRBD1 (6 bases). The V end was cut by 3 bases, the J end by 13 bases, with 15 bases between. This CDR3 has 12 amino acids. Germline CDR1 SGHTA, CDR2 FQGNSA. The DNA for the CDR3 is TGTGCCAGCAGCTTCCCAGGGGCGGCGGGCACCTTC. Translation gives CASSFPGAAGTF.

This clonotype was seen ten or more times. The rearrangement joins TRBV6-1 to TRBJ1-4; no clear D. The CDR3 is made up of 14 amino acids. The germline gives CDR1 MNHNS, CDR2 SASEGT. Trimming cost V 6 bases and J 6 bases, with 14 bases left between them. The CDR3 bases are TGTGCCAGCAGCTTTATGGGCATTGATGAAAAACTGTTTTTT. This sequence encodes CASSFMGIDEKLFF.

This clonotype was counted many times. The J gene is TRBJ1-2, the V gene TRBV5-1, with 7 bases fitting TRBD1. V trimming: 4 bases; J trimming: 6 bases; junction bases outside the gene matches: 6. This CDR3 has 13 residues. From germline, CDR1 is SGHRS and CDR2 YFSETQ. In DNA, the CDR3 is TGCGCCAGCAGCCAGTCACAGGGGAATGGCTACACCTTC. Its translation: CASSQSQGNGYTF.

This clonotype has at least ten counts. V usage is TRBV11-2 and J usage is TRBJ2-3; tentative D call: TRBD2 (7 bases). Trimming pared 4 bases from V and 4 bases from J, leaving 15 bases between. In germline, CDR1 is SGHAT, CDR2 FQNNGV. The CDR3 runs to 15 residues. Here the CDR3 DNA reads TGTGCCAGCAGCTCAAGGGGGGGTACGGCAGATACGCAGTATTTT. Translation gives CASSSRGGTADTQYF.

The V gene is TRBV9, the J gene TRBJ2-1; D not resolved. V shed 0 bases and J shed 0 bases, with 10 bases lying between them. This CDR3 has 16 residues. Germline V gene sequence: CDR1 SGDLS, CDR2 YYNGEE. As DNA, the CDR3 is TGTGCCAGCAGCGTAGATCGCGGAAGCTCCTACAATGAGCAGTTCTTC. It is translated as CASSVDRGSSYNEQFF.

This clonotype was seen at least ten times. The chain recombines TRBV2 with TRBJ2-3; 8 nucleotides align to TRBD2. Germline CDR1 reads SNHLY; CDR2 reads FYNNEI. The CDR3 has 14 amino acids. With 7 bases clipped from V and 6 bases from J, the junction kept 9 bases outside the gene matches. The CDR3 protein is CASKTGTRTDTQYF. The CDR3 nucleotides read TGTGCCAGCAAGACCGGGACTAGAACCGATACGCAGTATTTT.

In its sample, this clonotype was seen many times. The chain employs TRBV19 and TRBJ2-7; TRBD2 matches 7 bases. The germline gives CDR1 LNHDA, CDR2 SQIVND (reference sequence). J lost 2 bases, V lost 3 bases, and 7 bases had no gene match. The CDR3 extends over 15 amino acids. The CDR3 region has the DNA TGTGCCAGTAGTATGTCTAGCGGAGGACCCTACGAGCAGTACTTC. This codes for CASSMSSGGPYEQYF.

This clonotype showed up many times. V usage is TRBV7-9 and J usage is TRBJ1-2; D gene ambiguous. CDR1 is SEHNR and CDR2 is FQNEAQ in the germline V gene (reference sequence). V was trimmed by 5 bases and J by 0 bases, leaving 19 bases between them. This CDR3 has 17 amino acids. CDR3 DNA sequence: TGTGCCAGCAGCCAACAAGGAGGACGTTTAGCTAACTATGGCTACACCTTC. Translation: CASSQQGGRLANYGYTF.

The gene calls are TRBV28 and TRBJ2-7, with 9 bases aligning to TRBD1. The V gene's germline CDR1 is MDHEN and CDR2 SYDVKM. The CDR3 totals 15 residues. V lost 6 bases, J lost 3 bases, and 9 bases stayed unmatched. The CDR3 sequence is CASRPTGQGVYEQYF. As DNA, the CDR3 is TGTGCCAGCAGGCCCACGGGACAGGGAGTCTACGAGCAGTACTTC.

This clonotype has a count of ten or more. The chain combines TRBV7-8 with TRBJ1-1; D perhaps matches TRBD1 (5 bases). Germline assignment: CDR1 SGHVS and CDR2 FQNEAQ. V shed 5 bases and J shed 5 bases, with 21 bases lying between them. The CDR3 sequence is 16 residues long. CDR3 nucleotides: TGTGCCAGCAGCACCCAGTACCCCAGGGTTTGGACTGAAGCTTTCTTT. Its protein product is CASSTQYPRVWTEAFF.

This clonotype has a count of ten or more. As DNA, the CDR3 is TGTGCCAGCAGCCAAGGACAGGGGCCAAATTTGAACACCGGGGAGCTGTTTTTT. The encoded protein is CASSQGQGPNLNTGELFF. V and J are TRBV14 and TRBJ2-2, with 8 bases matching TRBD1. The junction had 8 bases not matched to a gene; V was cut back by 1 base and J by 1 base. The germline CDR1 and CDR2 sequences are SGHDN and FVKESK. This CDR3 contains 18 residues.

The gene calls are TRBV28 and TRBJ1-5; D remains unclear. The germline V and J ends were trimmed by 0 bases and 2 bases, with 11 bases remaining between them. The CDR3 runs 16 residues. Germline CDR1 reads MDHEN; CDR2 reads SYDVKM. CDR3 protein: CASSLWVGVGNQPQHF. The DNA for the CDR3 is TGTGCCAGCAGTTTATGGGTGGGAGTAGGCAATCAGCCCCAGCATTTT.

This clonotype has ten or more counts. V gene TRBV7-2 combines with J gene TRBJ2-5, with 11 positions matching TRBD2. Germline-derived CDR1 and CDR2 are SGHTA and FQGNSA. J lost 4 bases, V lost 3 bases, and 7 bases had no gene match. The CDR3 loop spans 16 amino acids. The CDR3 DNA reads TGTGCCAGCAGCTTTAGCGGGGGGGCCTTTGGAGAGACCCAGTACTTC. Translating gives CASSFSGGAFGETQYF.

This clonotype was observed a single time. Lacking the conserved final phenylalanine or tryptophan, this CDR3 likely reflects a read error. It is unclear where the CDR3 begins or ends on the DNA, so no DNA is shown, and the CDR3 is as TCRdb lists it. This chain uses TRBV7-8 with TRBJ2-1; the table's D call TRBD1 went unverified against the DNA. CDR1 is SGHVS, CDR2 FQNEAQ, per germline. The CDR3 length equals 14 residues, ends included. CDR3 sequence reads: CASSSPRGYNEQLL.

This clonotype was counted between two and nine times. V gene TRBV12-3 or TRBV12-4 combines with J gene TRBJ2-7; D is unresolved. This CDR3 is 12 amino acids long. V lost 2 bases to trimming and J lost 3 bases, with 5 bases between them. The CDR3 reads CASSLSDYEQYF. The CDR3 DNA reads TGTGCCAGCAGTTTAAGCGACTACGAGCAGTACTTC.

DNA for the CDR3: TGCGCCAGCAGCCAAGACAGGGTAGACACCGGGGAGCTGTTTTTT. Translated: CASSQDRVDTGELFF. The rearrangement joins TRBV5-1 to TRBJ2-2, with 7 bases lining up with TRBD1. CDR1 is SGHRS, CDR2 YFSETQ, per germline. The junction had 6 bases not matched to a gene; V was cut back by 4 bases and J by 3 bases. This CDR3 region has 15 residues. The full variable domain, rest sourced from reference TRBV5-1 and TRBJ2-2, is KAGVTQTPRYLIKTRGQQVTLSCSPISGHRSVSWYQQTPGQGLQFLFEYFSETQRNKGNFPGRFSGRQFSNSRSEMNVSTLELGDSALYLCASSQDRVDTGELFFGEGSRLTVL.

This clonotype has at least ten counts. The rearrangement links TRBV7-4 to TRBJ2-5; TRBD1 is a possible D gene (6 bases). Germline lookup yields CDR1 SGHVT and CDR2 SQSDAQ. This CDR3 spans 15 amino acids. V lost 6 bases, J lost 1 base, and 15 bases lay in between. The CDR3 is CASSPRDTIQETQYF. For the CDR3, the DNA is TGTGCCAGCAGTCCCAGGGACACCATCCAAGAGACCCAGTACTTC.

This sequence joins TRBV7-3 and TRBJ2-1; no clear D gene. Germline V gene data show CDR1 as SGHTA and CDR2 as FQGTGA. The CDR3 spans 16 residues. Trimming removed 6 bases at V and 2 bases at J, with 17 bases between. The CDR3, as DNA: TGTGCCAGCAGTTCCCTACTGGCGAGAACCTACAATGAGCAGTTCTTC. Its translation: CASSSLLARTYNEQFF.

This chain uses TRBV11-2 with TRBJ1-2; D is undetermined. The CDR3 has 11 amino acids. The germline V gene has CDR1 SGHAT and CDR2 FQNNGV. The V and J ends lost 1 base and 7 bases respectively, with 4 bases between them. The CDR3 bases are TGTGCCAGCAGCTTAGCCGGTGGCTACACCTTC. It encodes CASSLAGGYTF.

The chain carries TRBV18 and TRBJ2-5; D is unresolved. Trimming removed 0 bases at V and 1 base at J, with 6 bases between. Germline V lookup: CDR1 KGHSH, CDR2 LQKENI. The CDR3 length is 14 residues. CDR3 protein: CASSPPSSQETQYF. DNA of the CDR3: TGTGCCAGCTCACCACCGAGTTCCCAAGAGACCCAGTACTTC.

This clonotype was counted ten times or more. The rearrangement joins TRBV10-2 to TRBJ2-3, with no clear D. The V and J ends lost 0 bases and 4 bases respectively, with 8 bases between them. Germline V lookup: CDR1 WSHSY, CDR2 SAAADI. The CDR3 is made up of 14 amino acids. The CDR3 DNA sequence: TGCGCCAGCAGTGAGTCCTCGATGGCAGATACGCAGTATTTT. It specifies CASSESSMADTQYF.